These T cell receptor beta chains were read from a single sample in a study of T cells after posttransplantation cyclophosphamide. Using immunoSEQ multiplex PCR, the repertoire was profiled, and TCRdb retains in-frame clones only, with some absent. The sample carries 15,000 to 20,000 clones, about 90% recorded once. Here the sequenced sample was PBMCs, taken after allogeneic stem cell transplant with posttransplant cyclophosphamide. The receptors derive from a female patient aged 35-55 years who received an allogeneic stem cell transplant from a related donor, was CMV-positive, and had no GVHD. These T cells may partly come from the graft donor. Both conserved end residues are part of each CDR3. The D gene is left open where the match is weak. The size entry is marked missing in some rows and otherwise reads once, few, many or a size class.

v_gene	d_gene	j_gene	abundance	CDR3aa	CDR3nt
TRBV19	NA	TRBJ2-1	NA	CASSRARPSSYNEQFF	TGTGCCAGTAGCAGGGCTAGGCCTAGTTCCTACAATGAGCAGTTCTTC
TRBV5-1	NA	TRBJ2-3	NA	CASSLDSGGEDTQYF	TGCGCCAGCAGCTTGGATTCGGGGGGCGAAGATACGCAGTATTTT
TRBV28	TRBD1	TRBJ2-7	NA	CASSYKGQSYEQYF	TGTGCCAGCAGTTACAAGGGACAGTCCTACGAGCAGTACTTC
TRBV28	TRBD2	TRBJ2-2	NA	CASSSHTKAGGLNTGELFF	TGTGCCAGCAGTTCACATACAAAAGCGGGAGGGCTGAACACCGGGGAGCTGTTTTTT
TRBV10-3	NA	TRBJ1-1	few	CAISERGSQAEAFF	TGTGCCATCAGTGAGAGAGGGTCGCAAGCTGAAGCTTTCTTT
TRBV7-9	NA	TRBJ1-1	NA	CASSLQENTEAFF	TGTGCCAGCAGCTTACAGGAGAACACTGAAGCTTTCTTT
TRBV7-3	TRBD2	TRBJ2-1	NA	CASSLRGTSGHNEQFF	TGTGCCAGCAGCCTGCGGGGGACTAGCGGCCACAATGAGCAGTTCTTC
TRBV27	NA	TRBJ2-1	NA	CASSPRGSSYNEQFF	TGTGCCAGCAGTCCACGGGGGAGCTCCTACAATGAGCAGTTCTTC
TRBV19	NA	TRBJ2-1	NA	CASSRRGAPHYNEQFF	TGTGCCAGTAGTAGGCGGGGAGCCCCCCACTACAATGAGCAGTTCTTC
TRBV28	NA	TRBJ1-2	few	CASSLLAGEHTF	TGTGCCAGCAGTTTGTTGGCGGGAGAGCACACCTTC
TRBV18	NA	TRBJ1-1	NA	CASSPNRQIMNTEAFF	TGTGCCAGCTCACCCAACAGACAGATCATGAACACTGAAGCTTTCTTT
TRBV10-3	NA	TRBJ2-7	NA	CAISESRVEQYF	TGTGCCATCAGTGAGTCGAGGGTCGAGCAGTACTTC
TRBV18	TRBD1	TRBJ2-7	NA	CASSSLDRAPYEQYF	TGTGCCAGCTCATCTCTTGACAGGGCCCCCTACGAGCAGTACTTC
TRBV28	TRBD2	TRBJ2-5	NA	CASSFTSGGYQETQYF	TGTGCCAGCAGTTTTACTAGCGGGGGGTACCAAGAGACCCAGTACTTC
TRBV6-5	NA	TRBJ2-6	NA	CASSRGGSGANVLTF	TGTGCCAGCAGTAGAGGGGGCTCTGGGGCCAACGTCCTGACTTTC
TRBV7-2	NA	TRBJ1-2	NA	CASSLGPQDSLYGYTF	TGTGCCAGCAGCTTAGGCCCTCAGGATTCCCTCTATGGCTACACCTTC
TRBV4-2	TRBD2	TRBJ2-3	NA	CASSQPGLARGDTQYF	TGTGCCAGCAGCCAACCCGGACTAGCGAGGGGAGATACGCAGTATTTT
TRBV18	TRBD1	TRBJ2-7	NA	CASSPRGQGTYEQYF	TGTGCCAGCTCACCTCGAGGACAGGGGACCTACGAGCAGTACTTC
TRBV4-3	TRBD1	TRBJ2-7	NA	CASSQSPDRGYEQCF	TGCGCCAGCAGCCAATCACCCGACAGGGGTTACGAGCAGTGCTTC
TRBV5-1	NA	TRBJ1-2	NA	CASREGRDYGYTF	TGCGCCAGCAGGGAAGGGCGGGACTATGGCTACACCTTC
TRBV4-2	TRBD1	TRBJ1-5	NA	CASSPQGAGTAPQHF	TGTGCCAGCAGCCCACAGGGTGCTGGGACAGCGCCCCAGCATTTT
TRBV7-3	TRBD2	TRBJ2-1	once	CASSLSGLAAYNEQFF	TGTGCCAGCAGCTTAAGTGGACTAGCGGCCTACAATGAGCAGTTCTTC
TRBV2	TRBD2	TRBJ2-5	NA	CASSEGGGTQYF	TGTGCCAGCAGTGAAGGGGGGGGGACCCAGTACTTC
TRBV27	TRBD2	TRBJ2-7	NA	CASSLSPSGSRYEQYF	TGTGCCAGCAGTTTATCACCTAGCGGGAGTAGGTACGAGCAGTACTTC
TRBV5-4	TRBD1	TRBJ2-6	NA	CASSDQQGGANVLTF	TGTGCCAGCAGCGACCAACAGGGGGGGGCCAACGTCCTGACTTTC
TRBV7-2	NA	TRBJ2-2	NA	CASSQRTAKNTGELFF	TGTGCCAGCAGCCAACGGACAGCTAAAAACACCGGGGAGCTGTTTTTT
TRBV11-3	TRBD1	TRBJ2-1	NA	CASSAGTGYTSNEQFF	TGTGCCAGCAGCGCCGGGACAGGGTATACAAGCAATGAGCAGTTCTTC
TRBV9	TRBD1	TRBJ1-6	few	CASSVGAGTDSPLHF	TGTGCCAGCAGCGTAGGGGCAGGGACAGATTCACCCCTCCACTTT
TRBV14	NA	TRBJ1-3	NA	CASSSNSGNTIYF	TGTGCCAGCAGTTCTAACTCTGGAAACACCATATATTTT
TRBV4-3	NA	TRBJ2-3	NA	CASSQALLAVSTDTQYF	TGCGCCAGCAGCCAAGCTCTGTTAGCGGTTAGCACAGATACGCAGTATTTT
TRBV9	TRBD1	TRBJ1-1	NA	CASSVGSGGPNTEAFF	TGTGCCAGCAGCGTAGGGTCAGGGGGCCCGAACACTGAAGCTTTCTTT
TRBV7-7	TRBD1	TRBJ2-2	once	CAMQGAAGELFF	TGTGCTATGCAGGGGGCGGCCGGGGAGCTGTTTTTT
TRBV18	NA	TRBJ1-1	NA	CASSQIQGTEAFF	TGTGCCAGCTCACAAATACAGGGTACTGAAGCTTTCTTT
TRBV7-2	NA	TRBJ1-2	NA	CASSSSKVTGFGYTF	TGTGCCAGCAGCTCATCCAAGGTTACAGGGTTCGGCTACACCTTC
TRBV14	TRBD2	TRBJ2-3	NA	CASSQGGLAARRSTDTQYF	TGTGCCAGCAGCCAAGGGGGACTAGCGGCCCGACGTAGCACAGATACGCAGTATTTT
TRBV19	NA	TRBJ1-5	NA	CASRSGAGEPQHF	TGTGCCAGTAGAAGCGGGGCGGGGGAGCCCCAGCATTTT
TRBV28	NA	TRBJ1-4	NA	CASSTPGTKKLFF	TGTGCCAGCAGCACACCCGGGACAAAAAAACTGTTTTTT
TRBV19	NA	TRBJ1-5	few	CASSMANSNQPQHF	TGTGCCAGTAGTATGGCCAATAGCAATCAGCCCCAGCATTTT